A selection of T cell receptor beta chains follows, all from one sample in a study of CD8 T cells in ankylosing spondylitis. TCRdb itself ran the 5' RACE reads through MiXCR, one entry per CDR3 protein. Here the sample spans 400,000 or so distinct CDR3 sequences, roughly a quarter being singletons. Input material: blood, either unsorted or a sorted T cell fraction (not recorded which). The receptors were gathered from a male donor with ankylosing spondylitis. Each CDR3 is given with its conserved first and last residue. D genes are given only for firm matches. Expanded clones get a size class; other rows say once, few or many, or leave the size out.

CDR3 DNA: TGTGCCAGCAGCTTAGCAAGGACTGCCCAGGGGGAGGAGACCCAGTACTTC; CDR3 protein: CASSLARTAQGEETQYF; CDR3 length: 17; D gene: TRBD1; J gene: TRBJ2-5; clone size: few; V gene: TRBV7-9
CDR3 DNA: TGTGCCAGCAGCCAAGTCGCGCTCGATGAGCAGTTCTTC; CDR3 protein: CASSQVALDEQFF; CDR3 length: 13; D gene: NA; J gene: TRBJ2-1; clone size: NA; V gene: TRBV3-1
CDR3 DNA: TGTGCCAGCAGTTCCTACCCGGGACAGGTTGGCTACGAGCAGTACTTC; CDR3 protein: CASSSYPGQVGYEQYF; CDR3 length: 16; D gene: TRBD1; J gene: TRBJ2-7; clone size: NA; V gene: TRBV12-3/TRBV12-4
CDR3 DNA: TGCGCCAGCAGCTTGGAGGCAGGGTCTGGGGCCAACGTCCTGACTTTC; CDR3 protein: CASSLEAGSGANVLTF; CDR3 length: 16; D gene: NA; J gene: TRBJ2-6; clone size: few; V gene: TRBV5-1
CDR3 DNA: TGTGCCAGCAGTTACGGGACTAGCGGGAGATACAATGAGCAGTTCTTC; CDR3 protein: CASSYGTSGRYNEQFF; CDR3 length: 16; D gene: TRBD2; J gene: TRBJ2-1; clone size: NA; V gene: TRBV6-5
CDR3 DNA: TGTGCCAGCAGTGAATCGCAGGCCAGGTATGGCTACACCTTC; CDR3 protein: CASSESQARYGYTF; CDR3 length: 14; D gene: NA; J gene: TRBJ1-2; clone size: NA; V gene: TRBV6-1
CDR3 DNA: TGCAGCGTTGGACTAGCGGGACCCTACGAGCAGTACTTC; CDR3 protein: CSVGLAGPYEQYF; CDR3 length: 13; D gene: TRBD2; J gene: TRBJ2-7; clone size: few; V gene: TRBV29-1
CDR3 DNA: TGCAGTGCCCATGGCTGGCTAGCGGGACCGAGGGCCTACGAGCAGTACTTC; CDR3 protein: CSAHGWLAGPRAYEQYF; CDR3 length: 17; D gene: TRBD2; J gene: TRBJ2-7; clone size: NA; V gene: TRBV20-1
CDR3 DNA: TGTGCCACCGGAAATCGACACAACACTGAAGCTTTCTTT; CDR3 protein: CATGNRHNTEAFF; CDR3 length: 13; D gene: NA; J gene: TRBJ1-1; clone size: NA; V gene: TRBV24-1
CDR3 DNA: TGTGCCAGCAGCTTAGATAGCGGGAGGTCCACCGGGGAGCTGTTTTTT; CDR3 protein: CASSLDSGRSTGELFF; CDR3 length: 16; D gene: TRBD2; J gene: TRBJ2-2; clone size: many; V gene: TRBV11-3